The source of this T cell receptor beta chain is a study of blood T cell repertoires in COVID-19. Study context: COVID-19 samples, acute and convalescent, were from the United States, Italy and Spain. PBMCs, B-cell-depleted T cells, or T cells provided the cDNA or gDNA that made up the material.

The table lists this clone with a count of one. As originally analysed: Cell counts per sample came from amplifying reference gene primers. Profiling relied on immunoSEQ multiplex PCR, and the TCRdb table lists in-frame clones only, not all of them. D and trimming were read from the DNA, whereas the V and J calls and clone size are those reported in that table. This sample has 30,000 to 45,000 clones, with roughly nine tenths found just once. The CDR3 extends over 13 amino acids. Germline CDR1 is LGHDT and CDR2 is YNNKEL (reference sequence). Trimming took 6 bases from V and 5 from J; bases not matched to a gene: 4.

Sequencing was performed on peripheral blood. The source of this sequence is a man aged 50-60 years with active COVID-19. The V gene is TRBV3-1 (or the pseudogene TRBV3-2), the J gene TRBJ1-1; 9 nucleotides line up with TRBD1. The CDR3 DNA sequence: TGTGCCAGCAGTCGGGACAGGGTTACTGAAGCTTTCTTT. The encoded protein is CASSRDRVTEAFF.